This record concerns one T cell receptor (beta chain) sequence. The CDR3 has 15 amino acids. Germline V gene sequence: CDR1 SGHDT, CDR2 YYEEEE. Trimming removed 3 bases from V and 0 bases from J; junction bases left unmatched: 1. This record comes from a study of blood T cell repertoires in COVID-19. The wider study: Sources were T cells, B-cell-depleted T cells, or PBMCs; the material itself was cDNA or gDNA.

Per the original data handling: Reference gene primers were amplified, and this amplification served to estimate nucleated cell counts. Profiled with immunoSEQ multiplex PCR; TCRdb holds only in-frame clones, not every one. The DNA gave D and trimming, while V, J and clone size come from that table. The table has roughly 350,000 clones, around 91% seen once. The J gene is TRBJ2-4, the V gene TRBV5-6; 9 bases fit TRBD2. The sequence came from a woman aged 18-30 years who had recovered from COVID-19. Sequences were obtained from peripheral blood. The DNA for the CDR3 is TGTGCCAGCAGCTCACTAGCGGGAGCCAAAAACATTCAGTACTTC. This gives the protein CASSSLAGAKNIQYF.